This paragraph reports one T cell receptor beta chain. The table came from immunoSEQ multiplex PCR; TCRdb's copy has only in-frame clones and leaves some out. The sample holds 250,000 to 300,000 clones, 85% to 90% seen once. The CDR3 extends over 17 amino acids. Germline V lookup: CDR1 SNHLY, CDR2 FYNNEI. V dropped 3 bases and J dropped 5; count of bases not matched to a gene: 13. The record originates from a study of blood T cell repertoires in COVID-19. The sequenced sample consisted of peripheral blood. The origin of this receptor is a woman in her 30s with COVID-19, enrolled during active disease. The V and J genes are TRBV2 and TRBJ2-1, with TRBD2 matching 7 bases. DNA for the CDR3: TGTGCCAGCAGTGATGAGTTTAGCGGGCAGCTTAACAATGAGCAGTTCTTC. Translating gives CASSDEFSGQLNNEQFF.